This T cell receptor (beta chain) was documented in a study of T cell responses to AZD1222 COVID-19 vaccine. Concerning this clone: No antigen is known for it.

The CDR3 extends over 15 amino acids. Germline assignment: CDR1 LNHDA and CDR2 SQIVND (reference sequence). Deletions cut 9 bases from V and 0 bases from J, with 15 bases between. Only in-frame clones appear in the TCRdb table, and some are missing; sequencing was by immunoSEQ multiplex PCR. Found here are 55,000 to 85,000 clones, roughly 84% of them singletons; the top ten hold over 8%. Notes on the study in general: Mapped onto spike, vaccine-associated CD4 TCRs spanned it and were dominant at 160-218 and 743-854. The study reported that nearly half of spike-specific TCRs target unmutated variant regions.

The TCR originated in an adult in good health. Here the sequenced sample was peripheral blood, taken on day 0 of AZD1222 vaccination. The genes are TRBV19 and TRBJ1-5; D unclear. Here the CDR3 DNA reads TGTGCCAGCACCGAAGAACATTTTAGCAATCAGCCCCAGCATTTT. It codes for CASTEEHFSNQPQHF.